This T cell receptor beta chain is from a study of T-cell memory formation after mild COVID-19. As regards this clonotype: The antigen is not known.

One entry per CDR3 protein results from TCRdb running MiXCR on the 5' RACE reads. The data show approximately 500,000 distinct CDR3 sequences, around 27% seen once. Study findings and constraints: Chiefly within CM and EM were the contracting CD4+ clones; CD8+ ones were within EMRA.

This clonotype was obtained from an adult woman who had mild COVID-19 (a few samples of this study predate the infection). Cell type and time point are not known. Source material: PBMCs or a T cell subset sorted from them (not recorded which).

CDR3 DNA sequence: TGTGCCACCAGCCCTTCCGCTAGCGGGAGCACAGATACGCAGTATTTT. Translated, it gives CATSPSASGSTDTQYF. The chain links TRBV24-1 to TRBJ2-3; 8 bases map to TRBD2. This CDR3 has 16 residues. Germline V gene lookup returns CDR1 KGHDR and CDR2 SFDVKD. The ends lost 7 bases at V and 0 bases at J; junction bases unmatched: 8.